This T cell receptor (beta chain) came from a study of cytomegalovirus exposure and HLA in healthy donors. As for the study in general: One earlier analysis, a look at roughly 180 million T cells, found around 110 million unique TCR beta sequences. The study, taken as a whole, reports: Later genetic work tied a missense DCLRE1C variant to beta-chain V and J trimming. Some V segments could not be told apart, so they were left out, TRBV6-2 and TRBV6-3 among them.

Comments on this clone: Antigen specificity is unknown.

Use of 60 Vbeta and 13 Jbeta primers characterized the PCR. TCRdb's table, derived via immunoSEQ multiplex PCR, lists solely in-frame clones and lacks some. The sample contains 80,000 to 95,000 clones, around 81% of which appear only once. All donors participated as healthy donors of bone marrow. The germline V gene has CDR1 GTSNPN and CDR2 SVGIG (reference sequence). V shed 8 bases and J 9 bases; nucleotides not matched to a gene: 15. The CDR3 sequence is 14 residues long. The chain links TRBV30 to TRBJ2-1; 8 nucleotides agree with TRBD2. Sequenced input: PBMCs. The receptor comes from a woman aged 25 to 45 in good health and CMV-seronegative. In DNA, the CDR3 is TGTGCCGGCGCTAGCGGGTGGCAGTCCGGTGAGCAGTTCTTC. Its translation: CAGASGWQSGEQFF. Supplemented by reference TRBV30 and TRBJ2-1, the full variable domain reads SQTIHQWPATLVQPVGSPLSLECTVEGTSNPNLYWYRQAAGRGLQLLFYSVGIGQISSEVPQNLSASRPQDRQFILSSKKLLLSDSGFYLCAGASGWQSGEQFFGPGTRLTVL.